This entry features one T cell receptor (beta chain) sequence. The antigen remains unidentified. Trimming took off 0 bases at V and 4 bases at J, with 18 bases between the two ends. This CDR3 is 17 amino acids long. Germline CDR1 SGHVS, CDR2 FNYEAQ. Sequencing was performed with immunoSEQ multiplex PCR; in TCRdb, only in-frame clones are kept and a portion is missing. The sample consists of more than 85,000 clones, roughly 89% of them appearing once. Specified time point: cycle 4 day 1 (C4D1), after about 6 weeks of nivolumab. Autologous stem cell transplantation was followed by relapse in every patient, and brentuximab vedotin exposure varied. This sample was included in a study of PD-1 blockade in classical Hodgkin lymphoma. Broader study findings: CD4+ TCR diversity climbed significantly by C4D1, unlike CD8+ TCR diversity.

The input for sequencing was peripheral blood mononuclear cells (PBMCs), taken before the fourth cycle of nivolumab. This chain links TRBV7-6 with TRBJ2-5; D possibly corresponds to TRBD2 (6 bases). The sequence came from a human donor with classical Hodgkin lymphoma. The CDR3 DNA is TGTGCCAGCAGCTTAGCCTTTAGGGTGGGGGAGGCAGAGACCCAGTACTTC. Protein product: CASSLAFRVGEAETQYF. Full variable domain (missing parts from reference TRBV7-6 and TRBJ2-5): GAGVSQSPRYKVTKRGQDVALRCDPISGHVSLYWYRQALGQGPEFLTYFNYEAQQDKSGLPNDRFSAERPEGSISTLTIQRTEQRDSAMYRCASSLAFRVGEAETQYFGPGTRLLVL.